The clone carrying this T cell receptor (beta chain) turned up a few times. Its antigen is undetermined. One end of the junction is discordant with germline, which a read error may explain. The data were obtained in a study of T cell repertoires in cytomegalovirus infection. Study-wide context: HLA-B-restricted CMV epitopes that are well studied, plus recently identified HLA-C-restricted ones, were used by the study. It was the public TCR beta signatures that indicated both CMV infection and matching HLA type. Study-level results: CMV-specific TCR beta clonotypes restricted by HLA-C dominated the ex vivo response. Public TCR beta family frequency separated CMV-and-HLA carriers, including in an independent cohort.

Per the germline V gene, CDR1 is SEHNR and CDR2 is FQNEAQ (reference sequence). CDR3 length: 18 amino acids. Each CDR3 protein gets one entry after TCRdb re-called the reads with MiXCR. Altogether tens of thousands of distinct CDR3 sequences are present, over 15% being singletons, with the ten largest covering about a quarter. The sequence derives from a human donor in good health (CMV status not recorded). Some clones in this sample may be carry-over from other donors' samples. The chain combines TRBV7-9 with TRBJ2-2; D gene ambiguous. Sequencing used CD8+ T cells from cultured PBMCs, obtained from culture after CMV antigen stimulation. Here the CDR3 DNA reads TGTGCTAGCAGCGCCTTCCCTACCTCCCATCGGAACACCGGGGAGCTGTTTTTT. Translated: CASSAFPTSHRNTGELFF.